This TCR beta chain was identified in a study of blood T cells in healthy people across ages. Study in general: There was about one barcoded beta molecule captured by template switching per two T cells.

This clonotype was recorded many times. Its specificity is unknown. The authors ran a second PCR of about 7 to 11 cycles using a sample-barcoded 5' primer and a J-beta primer mix. TCRdb reprocessed the 5' RACE reads via MiXCR and lists one record per CDR3 protein. The sample has about 1,500,000 distinct CDR3 sequences; about 40% are singletons. Per sample, a minimum of 6 million PBMCs were isolated. V shed 0 bases and J shed 1 base, with 8 bases lying between them. There are 15 residues in the CDR3. Germline CDR1 is MRHNA and CDR2 is SNTAGT. Study findings and constraints: Per million T cells, the diversity of TCR beta decreased roughly linearly as age advanced. Higher diversity and more naive CD4+ cells were features of long-lived donors, compared to aged donors.

The gene calls are TRBV6-4 and TRBJ2-3; unclear D gene. The clonotype comes from a woman under 30 in good health. Material for sequencing was blood. Here the CDR3 DNA reads TGTGCCAGCAGTGACTCGAGAGGTGGCACAGATACGCAGTATTTT. Encoded protein: CASSDSRGGTDTQYF.